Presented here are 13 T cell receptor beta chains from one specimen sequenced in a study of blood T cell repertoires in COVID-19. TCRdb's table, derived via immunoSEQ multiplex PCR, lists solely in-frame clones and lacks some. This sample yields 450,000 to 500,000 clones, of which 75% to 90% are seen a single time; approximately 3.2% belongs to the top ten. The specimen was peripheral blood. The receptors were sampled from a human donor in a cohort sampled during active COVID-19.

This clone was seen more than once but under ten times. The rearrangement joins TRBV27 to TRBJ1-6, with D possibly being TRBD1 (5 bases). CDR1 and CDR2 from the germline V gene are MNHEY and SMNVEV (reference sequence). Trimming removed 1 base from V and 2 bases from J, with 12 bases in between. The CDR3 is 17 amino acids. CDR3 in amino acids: CASSLLGDPTYNSPLHF. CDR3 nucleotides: TGTGCCAGCAGTTTATTAGGGGATCCCACCTATAATTCACCCCTCCACTTT.

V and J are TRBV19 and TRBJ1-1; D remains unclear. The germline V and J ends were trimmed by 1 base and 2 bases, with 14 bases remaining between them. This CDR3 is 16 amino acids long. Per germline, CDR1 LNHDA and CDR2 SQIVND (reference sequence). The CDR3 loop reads CASSIGAGIGNTEAFF. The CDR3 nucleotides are TGTGCCAGTAGTATAGGTGCGGGTATCGGCAACACTGAAGCTTTCTTT.

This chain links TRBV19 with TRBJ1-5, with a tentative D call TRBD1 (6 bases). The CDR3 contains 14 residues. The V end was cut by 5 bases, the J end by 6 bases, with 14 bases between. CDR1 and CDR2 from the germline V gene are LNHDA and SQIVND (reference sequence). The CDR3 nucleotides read TGTGCCAGTAGTCTACAGGGAGGGGGTCAGCCCCAGCATTTT. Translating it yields CASSLQGGGQPQHF. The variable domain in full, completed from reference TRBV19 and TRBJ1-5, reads DGGITQSPKYLFRKEGQNVTLSCEQNLNHDAMYWYRQDPGQGLRLIYYSQIVNDFQKGDIAEGYSVSREKKESFPLTVTSAQKNPTAFYLCASSLQGGGQPQHFGDGTRLSIL.

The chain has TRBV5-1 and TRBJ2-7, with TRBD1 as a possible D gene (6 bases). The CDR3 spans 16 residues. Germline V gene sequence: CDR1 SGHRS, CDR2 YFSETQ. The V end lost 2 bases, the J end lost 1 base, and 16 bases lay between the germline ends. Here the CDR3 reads CASSFNGGSPSYEQYF. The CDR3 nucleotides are TGCGCCAGCAGCTTCAATGGGGGCAGCCCATCCTACGAGCAGTACTTC. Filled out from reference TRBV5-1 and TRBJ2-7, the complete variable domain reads KAGVTQTPRYLIKTRGQQVTLSCSPISGHRSVSWYQQTPGQGLQFLFEYFSETQRNKGNFPGRFSGRQFSNSRSEMNVSTLELGDSALYLCASSFNGGSPSYEQYFGPGTRLTVT.

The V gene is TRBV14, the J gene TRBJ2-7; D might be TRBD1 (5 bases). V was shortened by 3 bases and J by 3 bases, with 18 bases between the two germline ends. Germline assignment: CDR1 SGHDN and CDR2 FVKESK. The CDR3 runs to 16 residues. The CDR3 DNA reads TGTGCCAGCAGCCAGGGTCTCCCCAGGGCTGGCTACGAGCAGTACTTC. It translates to CASSQGLPRAGYEQYF.

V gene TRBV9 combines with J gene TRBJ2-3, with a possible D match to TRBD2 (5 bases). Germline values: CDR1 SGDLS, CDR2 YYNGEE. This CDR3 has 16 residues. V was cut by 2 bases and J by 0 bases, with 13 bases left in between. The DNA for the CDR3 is TGTGCCAGCAGCGTGAGGGCGGGTACTAGCACAGATACGCAGTATTTT. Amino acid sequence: CASSVRAGTSTDTQYF.

The CDR3: CASTPHDQGAQPQHF. Here the CDR3 DNA reads TGTGCCAGTACCCCACACGACCAGGGCGCCCAGCCCCAGCATTTT. This chain uses TRBV19 with TRBJ1-5, with D tentatively TRBD1 (5 bases). The CDR3 runs 15 residues. The V and J ends lost 7 bases and 7 bases respectively, with 20 bases between them. Germline assignment: CDR1 LNHDA and CDR2 SQIVND (reference sequence). The variable domain in full, with the rest retrieved from reference TRBV19 and TRBJ1-5, is DGGITQSPKYLFRKEGQNVTLSCEQNLNHDAMYWYRQDPGQGLRLIYYSQIVNDFQKGDIAEGYSVSREKKESFPLTVTSAQKNPTAFYLCASTPHDQGAQPQHFGDGTRLSIL.

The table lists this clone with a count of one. The CDR3 is CAWSVINEQFF. As DNA, the CDR3 is TGTGCCTGGAGTGTAATAAATGAGCAGTTCTTC. J is TRBJ2-1 and V is TRBV30, with unresolved D. This CDR3 is 11 amino acids long. Germline CDR1 GTSNPN, CDR2 SVGIG (reference sequence). Trimming left V 0 bases short and J 7 bases short, with 4 bases between.

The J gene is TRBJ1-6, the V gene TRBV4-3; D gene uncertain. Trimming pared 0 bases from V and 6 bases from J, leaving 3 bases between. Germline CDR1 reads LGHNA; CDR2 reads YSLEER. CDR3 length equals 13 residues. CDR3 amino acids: CASSQESNSPLHF. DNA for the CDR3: TGCGCCAGCAGCCAAGAGAGTAATTCACCCCTCCACTTT.

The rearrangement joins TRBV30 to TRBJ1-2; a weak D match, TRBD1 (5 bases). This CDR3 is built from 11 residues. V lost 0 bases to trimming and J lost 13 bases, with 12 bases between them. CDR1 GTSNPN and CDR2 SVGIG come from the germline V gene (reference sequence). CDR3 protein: CAWSVGQVSTF. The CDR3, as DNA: TGTGCCTGGAGTGTGGGGCAGGTTAGCACCTTC.

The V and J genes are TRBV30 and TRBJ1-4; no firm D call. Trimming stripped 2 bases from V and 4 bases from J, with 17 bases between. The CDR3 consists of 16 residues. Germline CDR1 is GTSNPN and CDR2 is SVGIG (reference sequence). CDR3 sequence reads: CAWSLRFTGFNEKLFF. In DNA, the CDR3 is TGTGCCTGGAGTTTACGATTTACGGGGTTTAATGAAAAACTGTTTTTT.

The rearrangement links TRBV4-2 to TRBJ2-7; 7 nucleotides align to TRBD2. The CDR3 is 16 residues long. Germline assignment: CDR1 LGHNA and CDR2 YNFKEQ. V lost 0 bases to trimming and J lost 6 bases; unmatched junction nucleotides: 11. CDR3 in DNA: TGTGCCAGCAGCCAAGATCCGAGCGGGATCAAAAGCGAGCAGTACTTC. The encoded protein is CASSQDPSGIKSEQYF.

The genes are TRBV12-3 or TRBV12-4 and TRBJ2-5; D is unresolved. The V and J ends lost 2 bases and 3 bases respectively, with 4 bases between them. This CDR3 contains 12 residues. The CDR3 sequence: CASSLTEETQYF. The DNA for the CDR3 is TGTGCCAGCAGTTTAACAGAAGAGACCCAGTACTTC.